The clone carrying this T cell receptor beta chain was seen a few times. The sample belongs to a study of T cells in Graves' hyperthyroidism and ophthalmopathy. Trimming removed 6 bases from V and 2 bases from J; junction bases left unmatched: 10. The CDR3 length is 16 residues. Germline CDR1 reads SNHLY; CDR2 reads FYNNEI. Diagnostic decisions used clinical symptoms, serum thyroxine and TRAb, thyroid ultrasound and orbital computed tomography. The investigators amplified TCR beta CDR3 regions from RNA transcripts. When the TCR CDR3 underwent first-round RT-PCR, the HTBI primer set was used. MiXCR, applied by TCRdb to the multiplex PCR reads, yields one record per CDR3 protein. The repertoire holds some 720,000 distinct CDR3 sequences, roughly 17% seen once, with roughly 8% in the top ten.

The TCR sequence derives from a man aged 18 to 29 with Graves' hyperthyroidism. The sample comprised blood. The chain employs TRBV2 and TRBJ2-5; 9 nucleotides line up with TRBD2. The CDR3 DNA reads TGTGCCAGCAGCATACCGGGACTAGCCCCGCAAGAGACCCAGTACTTC. Its translation is CASSIPGLAPQETQYF.